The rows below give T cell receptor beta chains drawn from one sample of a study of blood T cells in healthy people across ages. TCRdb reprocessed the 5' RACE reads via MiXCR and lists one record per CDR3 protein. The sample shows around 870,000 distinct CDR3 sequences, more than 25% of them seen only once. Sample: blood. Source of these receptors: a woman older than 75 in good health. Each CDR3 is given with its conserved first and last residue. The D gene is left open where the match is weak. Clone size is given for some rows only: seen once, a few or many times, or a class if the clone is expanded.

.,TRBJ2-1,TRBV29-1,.,TGCAGCTTTGGAGTATACAATGAGCAGTTCTTC,CSFGVYNEQFF
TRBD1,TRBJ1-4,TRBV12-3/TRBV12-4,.,TGTGCCAGCAGGCACCGGGACAGGGATGAAAAACTGTTTTTT,CASRHRDRDEKLFF
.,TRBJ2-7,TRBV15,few,TGTGCCACCAGCAGAGAAACCGACTCCTACGAGCGGTACTTC,CATSRETDSYERYF
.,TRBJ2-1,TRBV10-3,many,TGTGCCATCAGTGAGTCGGCAGGGGTCGGAGTGGGATTGGGGCAGTTCTTC,CAISESAGVGVGLGQFF
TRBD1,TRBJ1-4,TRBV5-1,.,TGCGCCAGCAGCTTCCAGGGGGAAAATGAAAAACTGTTTTTT,CASSFQGENEKLFF
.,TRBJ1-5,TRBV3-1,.,TGTGCCAGCAGCCAAGATGCCCGGATCAATCAGCCCCAGCATTTT,CASSQDARINQPQHF
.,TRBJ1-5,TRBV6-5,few,TGTGCCAGCAGTAACCGACAGCGACGAGAAGTCAATCAGCCCCAGCATTTT,CASSNRQRREVNQPQHF
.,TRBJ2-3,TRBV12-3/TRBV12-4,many,TGTGCCAGCAGTTTTGGTCAATCTAGCACAGATACGCAGTATTTT,CASSFGQSSTDTQYF
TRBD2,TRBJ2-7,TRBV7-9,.,TGTGCCAGCAGTTATATAGCGGGGGCAACCTACGAGCAGTACTTC,CASSYIAGATYEQYF
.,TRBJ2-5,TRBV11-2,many,TGTGCCAGCAGCCTCGCCCCCTCCCAAGAGACCCAGTACTTC,CASSLAPSQETQYF
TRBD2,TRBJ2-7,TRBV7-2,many,TGTGCCAGCAGCTTAGTGACGGGAGGTCTGTCCGAGCAGTACTTC,CASSLVTGGLSEQYF
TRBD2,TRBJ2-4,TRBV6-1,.,TGTGCCAGCAGTGAAGCGGGGGAGCGGGGATTAAGCAAAAACATTCAGTACTTC,CASSEAGERGLSKNIQYF
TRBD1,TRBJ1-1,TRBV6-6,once,TGTGCCAGCACCGGGACAGGGCAGGTGACTGAAGCTTTCTTT,CASTGTGQVTEAFF
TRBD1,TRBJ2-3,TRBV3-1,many,TGTGCCAGCAGCCTTCGGACAGGGGGTAAAGATACGCAGTATTTT,CASSLRTGGKDTQYF
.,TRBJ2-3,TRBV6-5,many,TGTGCCAGCAGTTATCGACAGATTCCTGGCACAGATACGCAGTATTTT,CASSYRQIPGTDTQYF
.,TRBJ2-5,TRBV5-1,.,TGCGCCAGCAGCTTCGATGGCGAGGGCCAAGAGACCCAGTACTTC,CASSFDGEGQETQYF
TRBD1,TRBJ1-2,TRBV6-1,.,TGTGCCAGCAGTGGTATTGGGACAGGGGATTCTAACTATGGCTACACCTTC,CASSGIGTGDSNYGYTF
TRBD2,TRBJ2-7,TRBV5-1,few,TGCGCCAGCAGCTTAAGCGGGAGTCAATACGAGCAGTACTTC,CASSLSGSQYEQYF
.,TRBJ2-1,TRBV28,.,TGTGCCAGCAGTTTAGAGGGCGCGGCAGGCCAGGAGGGTGAGCAGTTCTTC,CASSLEGAAGQEGEQFF
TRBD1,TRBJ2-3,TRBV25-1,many,TGTGCCAGCAGTGCCGACAGGGGGACCACAGATACGCAGTATTTT,CASSADRGTTDTQYF
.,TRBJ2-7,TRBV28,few,TGTGCCAGCAGTTTACCTCCCCCCAGCTCCTACGAGCAGTACTTC,CASSLPPPSSYEQYF
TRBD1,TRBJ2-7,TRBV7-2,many,TGTGCCAGCAGCTTTACGGGACAGTTTTACGAGCAGTACTTC,CASSFTGQFYEQYF
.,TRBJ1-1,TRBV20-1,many,TGCAGTGCCATAGACGCGGGGGGGAGAAACACTGAAGCTTTCTTT,CSAIDAGGRNTEAFF
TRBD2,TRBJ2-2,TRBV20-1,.,TGCAGTGCTAGAGACCTTGGGACTAGCGGTTACACCGGGGAGCGGTTTTTT,CSARDLGTSGYTGERFF
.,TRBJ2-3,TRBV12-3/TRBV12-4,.,TGTGCCAGCAGTATAGAGGGGGGAGATGCGCAGTATTTT,CASSIEGGDAQYF
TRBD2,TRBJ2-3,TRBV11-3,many,TGTGCCAGCAGCTTCTTAGCGGGGGGACTGAGCGGAAGGACAGATACGCAGTATTTT,CASSFLAGGLSGRTDTQYF
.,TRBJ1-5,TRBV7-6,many,TGTGCCAGCAGCTTAGCTTATAATCAGCCCCAGCATTTT,CASSLAYNQPQHF
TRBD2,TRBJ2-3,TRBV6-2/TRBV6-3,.,TGTGCCAGCAGCCCCGATGGACTAGCAGGATCAGATACGCAGTATTTT,CASSPDGLAGSDTQYF
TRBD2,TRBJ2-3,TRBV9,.,TGTGCCAGCAGCGTAGCCATCGGGACTAGCGGTACGCAGTATTTT,CASSVAIGTSGTQYF
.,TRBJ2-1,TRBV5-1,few,TGCGCCAGCAGCTTGGCTGCTTGGGGGGGGCTGGGTGAGCAGTTCTTC,CASSLAAWGGLGEQFF
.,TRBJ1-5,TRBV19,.,TGTGCCAGTAGTATTGCGGGACATAGCAATCAGCCCCAGCATTTT,CASSIAGHSNQPQHF
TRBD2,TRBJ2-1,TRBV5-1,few,TGCGCCAGCAGCCCGGGACTAGCGGGGATGTTCTACAATGAGCAGTTCTTC,CASSPGLAGMFYNEQFF
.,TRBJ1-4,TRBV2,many,TGTGCCAGCAGGTTAATGGGCCAGGGAGATGAAAAACTGTTTTTT,CASRLMGQGDEKLFF
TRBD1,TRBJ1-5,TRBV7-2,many,TGTGCCAGCAGCCCTAGGGGACAGGGGGTCAATCAGCCCCAGCATTTT,CASSPRGQGVNQPQHF
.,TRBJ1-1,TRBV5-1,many,TGCGCCAGCAGCTTGGGTGCCAGCCTGAACACTGAAGCTTTCTTT,CASSLGASLNTEAFF
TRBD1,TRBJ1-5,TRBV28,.,TGTGCCAGCAACCCCAGGGGGCGTGGTGACAATCAGCCCCAGCATTTT,CASNPRGRGDNQPQHF
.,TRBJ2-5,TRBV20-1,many,TGCAGTGCTAGAGAGGTATTTGGGAGCGAGGGAGAGACCCAGTACTTC,CSAREVFGSEGETQYF
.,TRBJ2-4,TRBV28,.,TGTGCCAGCACCAGACAGGCCACGAGGGGGGACATTCAGTACTTC,CASTRQATRGDIQYF
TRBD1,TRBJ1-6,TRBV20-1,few,TGCAGTGCTAGCACAGGGGGCGGCTCACCCCTCCACTTT,CSASTGGGSPLHF
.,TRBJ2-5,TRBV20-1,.,TGCAGTGCTAGGGGGGGACAGCAAGAGACCCAGTACTTC,CSARGGQQETQYF
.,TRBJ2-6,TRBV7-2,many,TGTGCCAGCAGCTTAATTGCGGTTTTCCCGGGGGCCAACGTCCTGACTTTC,CASSLIAVFPGANVLTF
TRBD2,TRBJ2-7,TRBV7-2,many,TGTGCCAGCAGCCCACTAGCGGGGGGGTATGAGCAGTACTTC,CASSPLAGGYEQYF
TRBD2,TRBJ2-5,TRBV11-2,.,TGTGCCAGCAGCGGGCTCGGACTAGATCTAGAGACCCAGTACTTC,CASSGLGLDLETQYF
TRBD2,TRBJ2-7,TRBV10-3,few,TGTGCCATCAGGGGACTAGCGGGGGTCTCCTACGAGCAGTACTTC,CAIRGLAGVSYEQYF
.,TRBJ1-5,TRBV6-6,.,TGTGCCAGCAGTTACACGGGCCCGCCCCAGCATTTT,CASSYTGPPQHF
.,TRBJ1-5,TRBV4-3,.,TGCGCCAGCAGCCAAGATCTGACGGGGCATCAGCCCCAGCATTTT,CASSQDLTGHQPQHF
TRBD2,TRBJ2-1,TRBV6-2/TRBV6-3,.,TGTGCCAGCAGTTACCCCCTAGGGAGCGGGGGGAGGGGTGAGCAGTTCTTC,CASSYPLGSGGRGEQFF
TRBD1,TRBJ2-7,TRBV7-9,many,TGTGCCAGCAGCTTCGGGGGACAGGGCTACGAGCAGTACTTC,CASSFGGQGYEQYF
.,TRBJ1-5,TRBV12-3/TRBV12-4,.,TGTGCCAGCAGTGTCAAATGGGACGGGGAAGTAAATCAGCCCCAGCATTTT,CASSVKWDGEVNQPQHF
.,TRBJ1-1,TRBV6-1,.,TGTGCCAGCAGACCGAACAGCATCTGGGGGACGAACACTGAAGCTTTCTTT,CASRPNSIWGTNTEAFF
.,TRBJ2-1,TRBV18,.,TGTGCCAGCTCACTAAGCAGGGACTCGAACGAGCAGTTCTTC,CASSLSRDSNEQFF
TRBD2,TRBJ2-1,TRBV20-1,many,TGCAGTGCTACTATACCTAGCGGTCTTTCTTACAATGAGCAGTTCTTC,CSATIPSGLSYNEQFF
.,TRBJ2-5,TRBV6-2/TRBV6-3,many,TGTGCCAGCAGGGGCTACTCCGCAGGCCAAGAGACCCAGTACTTC,CASRGYSAGQETQYF
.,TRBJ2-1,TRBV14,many,TGTGCCAGCAGCCAAGATCGGGATACCCTGCAGTTCTTC,CASSQDRDTLQFF
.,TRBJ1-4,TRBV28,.,TGTGCCAGCAGTCCGGCCAGGGGCTTACGGGAAAAACTGTTTTTT,CASSPARGLREKLFF
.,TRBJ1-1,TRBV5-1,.,TGCGCCAGCAGCTCTCGGGCTACAGGGTTGACTGAAGCTTTCTTT,CASSSRATGLTEAFF
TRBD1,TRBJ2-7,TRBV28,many,TGTGCCAGCAGTGAACAGGGGGCCCCTTACGAGCAGTACTTC,CASSEQGAPYEQYF